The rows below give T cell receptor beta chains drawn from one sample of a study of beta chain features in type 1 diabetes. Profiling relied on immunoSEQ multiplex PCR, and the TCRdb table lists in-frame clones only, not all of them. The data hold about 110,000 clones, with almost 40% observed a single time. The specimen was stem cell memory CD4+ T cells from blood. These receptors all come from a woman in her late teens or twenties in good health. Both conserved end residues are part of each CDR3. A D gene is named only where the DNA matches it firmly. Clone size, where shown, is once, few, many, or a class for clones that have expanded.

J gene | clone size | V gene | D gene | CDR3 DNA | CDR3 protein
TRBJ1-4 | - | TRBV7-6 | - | TGTGCCAGCAGCATTATCCCAGGGGTAATTGAAAAACTGTTTTTT | CASSIIPGVIEKLFF
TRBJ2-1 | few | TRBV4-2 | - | TGTGCCAGCAGCCAACGCGGGACTCAGAGGGACAATGAGCAGTTCTTC | CASSQRGTQRDNEQFF
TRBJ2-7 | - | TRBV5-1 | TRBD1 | TGCGCCAGCAGCTTGAGGTGGGACAGGGGTTACTACGAGCAGTACTTC | CASSLRWDRGYYEQYF
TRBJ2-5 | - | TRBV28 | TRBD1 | TGTGCCAGCAGTTTTCCCGGGACAGTTCAAGAGACCCAGTACTTC | CASSFPGTVQETQYF
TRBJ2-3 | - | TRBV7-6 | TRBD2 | TGTGCCAGCAGCCCAAATCGACTAGCGGGGTCAGATACGCAGTATTTT | CASSPNRLAGSDTQYF
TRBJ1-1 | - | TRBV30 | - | TGTGCCTGGAGTGCGCAACTCACTGAAGCTTTCTTT | CAWSAQLTEAFF
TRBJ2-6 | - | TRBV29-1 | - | TGCAGCGTTGGTGGACTGATCTCTGGGGCCAACGTCCTGACTTTC | CSVGGLISGANVLTF
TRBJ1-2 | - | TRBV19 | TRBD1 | TGTGCCAGTAGTATCGGGACAGCCTATGGCTACACCTTC | CASSIGTAYGYTF
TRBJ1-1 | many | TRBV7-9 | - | TGTGCCAGCAGCCCGACAGGGAACACTGAAGCTTTCTTT | CASSPTGNTEAFF
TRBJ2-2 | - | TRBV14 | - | TGTGCCAGCAGCCCTCAGGCCACCGGGGAGCTGTTTTTT | CASSPQATGELFF
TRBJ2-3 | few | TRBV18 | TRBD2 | TGTGCCAGCTCACCACGGCGGGAGATCTCAGATACGCAGTATTTT | CASSPRREISDTQYF
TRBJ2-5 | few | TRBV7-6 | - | TGTGCCAGCAGCTACCAGCCAGGGGGGCAAGAGACCCAGTACTTC | CASSYQPGGQETQYF
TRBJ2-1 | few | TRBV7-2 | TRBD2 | TGTGCCAGCAGCCCGATGACTAGCGCAACCTACAATGAGCAGTTCTTC | CASSPMTSATYNEQFF
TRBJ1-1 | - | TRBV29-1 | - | TGCAGCGCAGAATACAGGGTTGAAGCTTTCTTT | CSAEYRVEAFF
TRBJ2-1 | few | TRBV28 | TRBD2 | TGTGCCAGCAGCCGCGCTAGCGGGAGGCGCTACAATGAGCAGTTCTTC | CASSRASGRRYNEQFF
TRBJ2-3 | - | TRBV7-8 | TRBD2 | TGTGCCAGCAGCTTAATGGGGGGGACGCAGTATTTT | CASSLMGGTQYF
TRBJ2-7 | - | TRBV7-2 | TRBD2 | TGTGCCAGCAGCATAGCGGGAGTCCACGAGCAGTACTTC | CASSIAGVHEQYF
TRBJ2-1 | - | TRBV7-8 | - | TGTGCCAGCAGAGAATGGGGGGTCTCCTACAATGAGCAGTTCTTC | CASREWGVSYNEQFF
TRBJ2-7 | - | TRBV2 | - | TGTGCCAGCAAGCGGGCCACCCGATACGAGCAGTACTTC | CASKRATRYEQYF
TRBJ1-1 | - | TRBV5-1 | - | TGCGCCAGCAGCTTAAACAGGTATGGAGTCTACACTGAAGCTTTCTTT | CASSLNRYGVYTEAFF
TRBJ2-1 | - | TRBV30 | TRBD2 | TGTGCCTGGGGAGGGACTAGCGGATTCTCCTACAATGAGCAGTTCTTC | CAWGGTSGFSYNEQFF
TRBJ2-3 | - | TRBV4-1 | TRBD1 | TGCGCCAGCAGCCAAGGAATAGGACAGGGGTTTTATACGCAGTATTTT | CASSQGIGQGFYTQYF
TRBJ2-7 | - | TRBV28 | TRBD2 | TGTGCCAGCAGGGAGAGGAGCGGGAGGTCCAATGATGGGCAGTACTTC | CASRERSGRSNDGQYF
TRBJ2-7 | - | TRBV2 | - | TGTGCCAGTAAATGGGGCGGCCCCTACGAGCAGTACTTC | CASKWGGPYEQYF
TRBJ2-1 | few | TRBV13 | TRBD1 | TGTGCCAGCAGCTCCCTCCGGGACAGGATCCCTTACAATGAGCAGTTCTTC | CASSSLRDRIPYNEQFF
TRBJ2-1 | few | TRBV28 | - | TGTGCCAGCAGTCCCCGTTTGAGAAGTGAGCAGTTCTTC | CASSPRLRSEQFF